Given below is one T cell receptor (beta chain) in context. The antigen is undetermined. Making the TCR beta cDNA relied on 5'RACE template switching with UMIs. Following a re-call of the 5' RACE reads, TCRdb has one entry per CDR3 protein and lacks DNA. Listed are roughly 170,000 distinct CDR3 sequences; approximately 17% falls within the top ten. This CDR3 region has 15 residues. Germline V gene sequence: CDR1 SGHRS, CDR2 YFSETQ. The entry originates in a study of T cells expressing NK-cell markers. Study findings and constraints: In a group of 5 or 6 donors, dominant NKG2C+ clonotypes represented roughly 1.0-7.5% of CD8+ T cells.

Material for sequencing was blood T cells: a sorted CD56 or NKG2C T cell subset, CD4+ or CD8+ T cells, or bulk PBMC T cells (not recorded which). This TCR came from a woman aged 18-69 years in good health. The rearrangement links TRBV5-1 to TRBJ2-7; with no DNA, the TCRdb D assignment of TRBD1 cannot be verified. The CDR3: CASMLGFDRGGEQYF.